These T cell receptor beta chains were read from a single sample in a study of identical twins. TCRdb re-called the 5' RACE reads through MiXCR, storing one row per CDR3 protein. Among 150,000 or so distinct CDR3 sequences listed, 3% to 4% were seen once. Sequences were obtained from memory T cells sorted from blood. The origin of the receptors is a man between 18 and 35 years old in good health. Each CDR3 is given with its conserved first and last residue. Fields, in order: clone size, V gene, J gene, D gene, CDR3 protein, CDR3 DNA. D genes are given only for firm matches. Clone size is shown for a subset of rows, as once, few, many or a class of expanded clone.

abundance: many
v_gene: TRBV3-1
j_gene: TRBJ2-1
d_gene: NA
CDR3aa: CASSYRGREQFF
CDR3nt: TGTGCCAGCAGCTATCGTGGAAGAGAGCAGTTCTTC

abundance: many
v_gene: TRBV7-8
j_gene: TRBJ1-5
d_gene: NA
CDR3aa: CASSLILAVSREQPQHF
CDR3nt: TGTGCCAGCAGCTTGATTCTCGCGGTGTCGCGGGAGCAGCCCCAGCATTTT

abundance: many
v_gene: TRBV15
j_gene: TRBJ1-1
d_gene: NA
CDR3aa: CATSRDPGRSMNTEAFF
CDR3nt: TGTGCCACCAGCAGAGATCCGGGACGGTCGATGAACACTGAAGCTTTCTTT

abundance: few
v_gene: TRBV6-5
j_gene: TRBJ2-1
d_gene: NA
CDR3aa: CASSYSVGYNEQFF
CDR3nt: TGTGCCAGCAGTTACTCGGTTGGGTACAATGAGCAGTTCTTC

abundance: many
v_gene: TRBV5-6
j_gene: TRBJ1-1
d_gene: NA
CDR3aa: CASSLSPRPNTEAFF
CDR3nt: TGTGCCAGCAGCTTGTCCCCCAGACCGAACACTGAAGCTTTCTTT

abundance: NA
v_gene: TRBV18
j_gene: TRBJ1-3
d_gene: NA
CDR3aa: CASQVPGSGNTIYF
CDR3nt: TGTGCCAGCCAGGTCCCCGGCTCTGGAAACACCATATATTTT

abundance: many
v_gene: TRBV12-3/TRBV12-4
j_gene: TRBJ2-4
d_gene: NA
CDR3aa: CASSFGGAGKNIQYF
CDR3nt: TGTGCCAGCAGTTTTGGGGGGGCCGGCAAAAACATTCAGTACTTC

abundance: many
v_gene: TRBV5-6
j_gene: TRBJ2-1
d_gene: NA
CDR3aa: CASSWGVEQFF
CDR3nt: TGTGCCAGCAGCTGGGGGGTTGAGCAGTTCTTC

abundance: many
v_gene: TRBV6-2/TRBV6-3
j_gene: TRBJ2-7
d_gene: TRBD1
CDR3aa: CASSTIGQGAPHEQYF
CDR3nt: TGTGCCAGCAGTACCATAGGACAGGGGGCGCCTCACGAGCAGTACTTC

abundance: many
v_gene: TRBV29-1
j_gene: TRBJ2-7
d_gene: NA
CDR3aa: CSENEQYF
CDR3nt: TGCAGCGAGAACGAGCAGTACTTC

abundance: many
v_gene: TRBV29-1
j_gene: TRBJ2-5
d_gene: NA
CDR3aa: CSVKGGETQYF
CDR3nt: TGCAGCGTTAAGGGTGGGGAGACCCAGTACTTC

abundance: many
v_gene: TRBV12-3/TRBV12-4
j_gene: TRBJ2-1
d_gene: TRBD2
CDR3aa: CASSIAGGGGFF
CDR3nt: TGTGCCAGCAGTATAGCGGGAGGGGGAGGGTTCTTC

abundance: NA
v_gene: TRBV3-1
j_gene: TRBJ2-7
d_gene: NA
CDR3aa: CASSQGGASTYEQYF
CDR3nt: TGTGCCAGCAGCCAAGGAGGAGCCTCAACCTACGAGCAGTACTTC

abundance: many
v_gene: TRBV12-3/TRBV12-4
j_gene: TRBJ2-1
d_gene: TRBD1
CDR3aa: CASSSSGTGGNEQFF
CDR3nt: TGTGCCAGCAGCTCCTCCGGGACAGGGGGAAATGAGCAGTTCTTC

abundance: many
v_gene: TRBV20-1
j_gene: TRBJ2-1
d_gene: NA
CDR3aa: CSGTGITYNEQFF
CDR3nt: TGCAGTGGGACCGGGATAACCTACAATGAGCAGTTCTTC

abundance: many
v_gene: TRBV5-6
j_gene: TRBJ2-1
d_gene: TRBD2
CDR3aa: CASKSRTSGRAAYNEQFF
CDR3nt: TGTGCCAGCAAGTCCCGGACTAGCGGGAGGGCTGCCTACAATGAGCAGTTCTTC

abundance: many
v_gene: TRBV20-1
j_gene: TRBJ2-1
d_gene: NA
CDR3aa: CSARVASVEQFF
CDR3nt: TGCAGTGCTAGAGTAGCCAGCGTCGAGCAGTTCTTC

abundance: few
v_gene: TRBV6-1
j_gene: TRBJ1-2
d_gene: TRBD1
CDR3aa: CASSELRGTAAYTF
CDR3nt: TGTGCCAGCAGTGAATTACGGGGGACAGCGGCCTACACCTTC

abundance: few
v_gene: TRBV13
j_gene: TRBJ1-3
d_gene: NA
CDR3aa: CASSLTSEGSTGNTIYF
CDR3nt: TGTGCCAGCAGCTTGACGTCGGAAGGGTCTACTGGAAACACCATATATTTT

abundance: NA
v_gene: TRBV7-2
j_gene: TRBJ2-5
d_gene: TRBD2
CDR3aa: CASSWREGETQYF
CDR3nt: TGTGCCAGCAGCTGGCGGGAGGGGGAGACCCAGTACTTC

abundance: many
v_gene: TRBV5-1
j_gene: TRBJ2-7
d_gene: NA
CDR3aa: CASSLQGTEEQYF
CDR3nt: TGCGCCAGCAGCTTACAGGGGACTGAGGAGCAGTACTTC

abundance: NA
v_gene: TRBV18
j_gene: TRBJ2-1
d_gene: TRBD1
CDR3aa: CASSPPGQGLSGNEQFF
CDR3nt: TGTGCCAGCTCACCACCGGGACAGGGCCTTTCGGGCAATGAGCAGTTCTTC

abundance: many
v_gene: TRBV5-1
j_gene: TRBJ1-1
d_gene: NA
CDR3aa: CASSPEVGGAWRDTEAFF
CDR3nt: TGCGCCAGCAGCCCGGAGGTGGGGGGCGCCTGGAGGGACACTGAAGCTTTCTTT

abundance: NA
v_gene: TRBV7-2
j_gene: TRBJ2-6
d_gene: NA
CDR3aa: CASSLFSGANVLTF
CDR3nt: TGTGCCAGCAGCTTATTTTCTGGGGCCAACGTCCTGACTTTC

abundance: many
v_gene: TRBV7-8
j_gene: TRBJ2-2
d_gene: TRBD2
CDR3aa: CASSFRAGGNTGELFF
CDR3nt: TGTGCCAGCAGCTTTCGAGCGGGAGGGAACACCGGGGAGCTGTTTTTT

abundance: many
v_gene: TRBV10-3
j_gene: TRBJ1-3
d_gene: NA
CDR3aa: CAISGAEGNTIYF
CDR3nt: TGTGCCATCAGTGGGGCAGAAGGAAACACCATATATTTT

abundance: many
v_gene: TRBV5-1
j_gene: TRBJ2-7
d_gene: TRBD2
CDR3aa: CASSLRASGTYEQYF
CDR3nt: TGCGCCAGCAGCTTGAGGGCTAGCGGGACGTACGAGCAGTACTTC

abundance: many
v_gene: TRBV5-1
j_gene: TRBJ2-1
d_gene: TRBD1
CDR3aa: CASRGQGAVHEQFF
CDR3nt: TGCGCCAGCAGGGGACAGGGGGCTGTCCATGAGCAGTTCTTC

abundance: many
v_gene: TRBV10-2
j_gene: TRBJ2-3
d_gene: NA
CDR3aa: CASRVRRSTDTQYF
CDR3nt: TGCGCCAGCAGGGTTCGAAGGAGCACAGATACGCAGTATTTT

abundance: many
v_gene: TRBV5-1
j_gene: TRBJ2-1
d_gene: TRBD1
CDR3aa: CASSLRPFPGQGGNEQFF
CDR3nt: TGCGCCAGCAGTTTGCGCCCATTCCCGGGACAGGGCGGCAATGAGCAGTTCTTC